This T cell receptor (beta chain) was recorded in a study of T-cell memory formation after mild COVID-19. The length of the CDR3 is 17 residues. V was clipped by 4 bases and J by 2 bases; unmatched bases: 10. The germline V gene has CDR1 SEHNR and CDR2 FQNEAQ (reference sequence). TCRdb recomputed calls from the 5' RACE reads with MiXCR, one row per CDR3 protein. The data contain 350,000 to 500,000 distinct CDR3 sequences, around 20% of them seen just once; the ten biggest clones take up about 8.1%. The origin of this receptor is an adult woman who had mild COVID-19 (a few samples of this study predate the infection). Cell type and time point are not known. Sequencing was done on a sample of PBMCs or a T cell subset sorted from them (not recorded which). V and J are TRBV7-9 and TRBJ2-3; 9 positions agree with TRBD2. The CDR3 region has the DNA TGTGCCAGCAGCTCACTGGGAGCGGGAGGCGCCACAGATACGCAGTATTTT. Translation: CASSSLGAGGATDTQYF.